This T cell receptor (beta chain) was identified in a study of T-cell reconstitution after alpha-beta-depleted transplantation in children. This clonotype was seen ten or more times. What it binds is unknown. Unique molecular identifiers featured in how the TCRbeta library was prepared. In TCRdb, the PCR reads were re-called with MiXCR into one record per CDR3 protein. The table has approximately 170,000 distinct CDR3 sequences, around 10% seen once; the top ten hold less than 15%. CDR3 length equals 8 residues. CDR1 is DFQATT, CDR2 SNEGSKA, per germline (reference sequence). V lost 8 bases and J 13 bases, leaving 11 bases between the germline ends. Points from the study as a whole: Reports say that about two months after transplant, the alpha-beta T cells came out of several hundred graft clones that had expanded. When one year had passed after transplant, most T-cell counts and diversity came from newly produced T cells.

The material was PBMCs, obtained before TCRalphabeta/CD19-depleted stem cell transplant. The V call is TRBV20-1, the J call TRBJ1-2, with D unresolved. This receptor was obtained from a boy aged 2 to 9 with acute myeloid leukemia, due to receive a stem cell transplant. CDR3 coding DNA: TGCAGTCCCTTTTTCAGCACCTTC. As protein: CSPFFSTF.